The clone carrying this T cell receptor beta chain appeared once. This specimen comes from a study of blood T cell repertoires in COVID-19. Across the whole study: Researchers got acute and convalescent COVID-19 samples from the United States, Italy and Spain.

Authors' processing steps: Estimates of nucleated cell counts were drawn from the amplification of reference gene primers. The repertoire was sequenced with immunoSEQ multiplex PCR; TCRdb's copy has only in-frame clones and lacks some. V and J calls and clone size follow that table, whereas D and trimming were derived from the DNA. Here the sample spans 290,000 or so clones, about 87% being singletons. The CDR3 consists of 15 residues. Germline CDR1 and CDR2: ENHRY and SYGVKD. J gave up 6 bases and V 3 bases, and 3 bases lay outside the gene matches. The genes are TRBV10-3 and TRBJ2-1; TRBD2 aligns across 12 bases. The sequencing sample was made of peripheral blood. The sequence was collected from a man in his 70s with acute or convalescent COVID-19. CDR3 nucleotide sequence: TGTGCCATCAGTGACCGACTAGCGGGAGCCAATGAGCAGTTCTTC. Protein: CAISDRLAGANEQFF.